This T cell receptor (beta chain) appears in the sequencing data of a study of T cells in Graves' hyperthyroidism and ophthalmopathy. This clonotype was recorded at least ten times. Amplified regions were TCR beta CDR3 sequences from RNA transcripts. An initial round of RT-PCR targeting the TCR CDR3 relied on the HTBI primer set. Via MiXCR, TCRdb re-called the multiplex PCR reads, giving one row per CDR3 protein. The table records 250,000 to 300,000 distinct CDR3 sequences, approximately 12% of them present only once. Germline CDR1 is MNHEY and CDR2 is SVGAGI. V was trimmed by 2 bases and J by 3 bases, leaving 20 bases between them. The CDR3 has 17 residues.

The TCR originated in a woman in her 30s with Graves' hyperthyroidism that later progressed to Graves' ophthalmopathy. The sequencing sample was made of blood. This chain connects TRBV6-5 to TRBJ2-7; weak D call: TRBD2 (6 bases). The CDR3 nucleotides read TGTGCCAGCAGTTACGCGATGGCCGGGACTGGGGGCTACGAGCAGTACTTC. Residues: CASSYAMAGTGGYEQYF.